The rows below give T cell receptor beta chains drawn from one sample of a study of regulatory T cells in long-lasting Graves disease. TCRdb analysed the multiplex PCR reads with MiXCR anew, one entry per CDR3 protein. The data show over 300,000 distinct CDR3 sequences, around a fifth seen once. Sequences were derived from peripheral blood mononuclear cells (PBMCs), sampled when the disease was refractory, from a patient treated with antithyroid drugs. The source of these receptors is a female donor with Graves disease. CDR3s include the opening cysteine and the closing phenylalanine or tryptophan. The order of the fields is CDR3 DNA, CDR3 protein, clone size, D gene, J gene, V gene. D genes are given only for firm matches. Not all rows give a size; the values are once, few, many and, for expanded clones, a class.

CDR3nt: TGTGCCAGCAGTTACTCGACGGCCTGGCCGTACTTC
CDR3aa: CASSYSTAWPYF
abundance: many
d_gene: -
j_gene: TRBJ2-5
v_gene: TRBV6-6

CDR3nt: TGCAGTGCTGCCGGGACTAGGGACACCGGGGAGCTGTTTTTT
CDR3aa: CSAAGTRDTGELFF
abundance: few
d_gene: TRBD2
j_gene: TRBJ2-2
v_gene: TRBV20-1

CDR3nt: TGCAGTGCTAGAGCCCTCCCCAGGGCGGCATACACTGAAGCTTTCTTT
CDR3aa: CSARALPRAAYTEAFF
abundance: -
d_gene: -
j_gene: TRBJ1-1
v_gene: TRBV20-1

CDR3nt: TGTGCCAGCAGCTGGGCTAGCGGGACCCAAGAGACCCAGTACTTC
CDR3aa: CASSWASGTQETQYF
abundance: -
d_gene: TRBD2
j_gene: TRBJ2-5
v_gene: TRBV7-9

CDR3nt: TGTGCCAGCAGTGATTGGCACCAAAATGAAAAACTGTTTTTT
CDR3aa: CASSDWHQNEKLFF
abundance: many
d_gene: -
j_gene: TRBJ1-4
v_gene: TRBV6-1

CDR3nt: TGTGCCAGCAGCCCTCGCCGGGACCCGGGAGAGACCCAGTACTTC
CDR3aa: CASSPRRDPGETQYF
abundance: many
d_gene: -
j_gene: TRBJ2-5
v_gene: TRBV7-2

CDR3nt: TGTGCCAGCGTACACGGGAGGCGGGGGTACGAGCAGTACTTC
CDR3aa: CASVHGRRGYEQYF
abundance: many
d_gene: TRBD2
j_gene: TRBJ2-7
v_gene: TRBV28

CDR3nt: TGTGCCAGCAGCTTAGCTAGCGGGAGTGGTTTAGGGGAGCTGTTTTTT
CDR3aa: CASSLASGSGLGELFF
abundance: many
d_gene: TRBD2
j_gene: TRBJ2-2
v_gene: TRBV7-8

CDR3nt: TGTGCCAGCAGCCCCAACCGGGGCCGACATAATGAAAAACTGTTTTTT
CDR3aa: CASSPNRGRHNEKLFF
abundance: many
d_gene: -
j_gene: TRBJ1-4
v_gene: TRBV7-9

CDR3nt: TGTGCCAGCAGCTTCCGTCCGATCGGGCAGGGGGCAGACGGGGAGCTGTTTTTT
CDR3aa: CASSFRPIGQGADGELFF
abundance: many
d_gene: TRBD1
j_gene: TRBJ2-2
v_gene: TRBV7-3

CDR3nt: TGCGCCAGCAGCTTGGGTCAGACCGCTTTCTTT
CDR3aa: CASSLGQTAFF
abundance: many
d_gene: -
j_gene: TRBJ1-1
v_gene: TRBV5-1

CDR3nt: TGTGCCAGCAGTGAAGTCGGCGGACCTTACGAGCAGTACTTC
CDR3aa: CASSEVGGPYEQYF
abundance: many
d_gene: -
j_gene: TRBJ2-7
v_gene: TRBV2

CDR3nt: TGTGCCAGCAGCTTAGTAGGGACAGCCTACGAGCAGTACTTC
CDR3aa: CASSLVGTAYEQYF
abundance: -
d_gene: TRBD1
j_gene: TRBJ2-7
v_gene: TRBV7-2

CDR3nt: TGTGCCAGCTCACCTTCGGGCGTAGCTAACTATGGCTACACCTTC
CDR3aa: CASSPSGVANYGYTF
abundance: -
d_gene: -
j_gene: TRBJ1-2
v_gene: TRBV18

CDR3nt: TGTGCCAGCAGCTTCGACGGACAGAGTTATCAGCCCCAGCATTTT
CDR3aa: CASSFDGQSYQPQHF
abundance: -
d_gene: -
j_gene: TRBJ1-5
v_gene: TRBV7-2

CDR3nt: TGCAGCGTTTCACAGGGGGGATCCTACGAGCAGTACTTC
CDR3aa: CSVSQGGSYEQYF
abundance: many
d_gene: TRBD1
j_gene: TRBJ2-7
v_gene: TRBV29-1

CDR3nt: TGTGCCAGCAGCTTAGATTCGGGACTAGCGGGGGGTACGACCCAGTACTTC
CDR3aa: CASSLDSGLAGGTTQYF
abundance: many
d_gene: TRBD2
j_gene: TRBJ2-5
v_gene: TRBV11-2

CDR3nt: TGCAGCGTTGGGGCCGGGGGCGCAAACTATGGCTACACCTTC
CDR3aa: CSVGAGGANYGYTF
abundance: few
d_gene: -
j_gene: TRBJ1-2
v_gene: TRBV29-1

CDR3nt: TGTGCCAGCACCCCCGGACAGGGAAGGGGAGATACGCAGTATTTT
CDR3aa: CASTPGQGRGDTQYF
abundance: -
d_gene: TRBD1
j_gene: TRBJ2-3
v_gene: TRBV7-3

CDR3nt: TGTGCCAGCAGTTTATTCTCTTTCAAATGGGGACAGGGGATGGTTGAAGCTTTCTTT
CDR3aa: CASSLFSFKWGQGMVEAFF
abundance: few
d_gene: TRBD1
j_gene: TRBJ1-1
v_gene: TRBV27

CDR3nt: TGTGCCAGCGCCCGGGGGCCGGGGACTGAAGCTTTCTTT
CDR3aa: CASARGPGTEAFF
abundance: many
d_gene: -
j_gene: TRBJ1-1
v_gene: TRBV12-3/TRBV12-4

CDR3nt: TGTGCCAGCAGCTTTTGGGCAGGGCCCATGAACACTGAAGCTTTCTTT
CDR3aa: CASSFWAGPMNTEAFF
abundance: -
d_gene: -
j_gene: TRBJ1-1
v_gene: TRBV11-2

CDR3nt: TGTGCCAGCAGCATTTGGACAGGGAAGCTGTTTTTT
CDR3aa: CASSIWTGKLFF
abundance: many
d_gene: TRBD1
j_gene: TRBJ2-2
v_gene: TRBV28

CDR3nt: TGTGCCAGCAGACTGACAGGGGAGGGCACTGAAGCTTTCTTT
CDR3aa: CASRLTGEGTEAFF
abundance: many
d_gene: TRBD1
j_gene: TRBJ1-1
v_gene: TRBV6-1

CDR3nt: TGCAGCGTTGGCGGGAGACTCCCCAATGAGCAGTTCTTC
CDR3aa: CSVGGRLPNEQFF
abundance: -
d_gene: TRBD2
j_gene: TRBJ2-1
v_gene: TRBV29-1

CDR3nt: TGTGCCAGCAGCTGGGGACAGGGGCACGAGCAGTACTTC
CDR3aa: CASSWGQGHEQYF
abundance: -
d_gene: TRBD1
j_gene: TRBJ2-7
v_gene: TRBV7-3

CDR3nt: TGTGCCAGCAGTTCCTACCGGGACAGCTATGGCTACACCTTC
CDR3aa: CASSSYRDSYGYTF
abundance: many
d_gene: TRBD1
j_gene: TRBJ1-2
v_gene: TRBV27

CDR3nt: TGTGCCAGCAGCGTACCAGGGGTCGGCTATGGCTACACCTTC
CDR3aa: CASSVPGVGYGYTF
abundance: many
d_gene: -
j_gene: TRBJ1-2
v_gene: TRBV9

CDR3nt: TGTGCCAGCTACCAGGGCAATCAGCCCCAGCATTTT
CDR3aa: CASYQGNQPQHF
abundance: many
d_gene: -
j_gene: TRBJ1-5
v_gene: TRBV6-1